These 21 T cell receptor beta chains were all obtained from the same sample, sequenced in a study of regulatory T cells in long-lasting Graves disease. Time point of the sample: persistent/refractory GD, antithyroid drugs over 5 years with positive TRAb. RNA isolated from PBMCs was used to make the TCR library. Libraries of TCR beta came from iRepertoire HTBI primers plus Arm-PCR of CDR3 regions. TCRdb re-called the multiplex PCR reads through MiXCR, storing one row per CDR3 protein. Of approximately 380,000 distinct CDR3 sequences listed, about 20% are singletons. Material: peripheral blood mononuclear cells (PBMCs), obtained when the disease was refractory, from a patient treated with antithyroid drugs. The receptors come from a female donor with Graves disease.

This clonotype has at least ten counts. The chain recombines TRBV12-3 or TRBV12-4 with TRBJ1-2; TRBD1 is a possible D gene (5 bases). Trimming removed 1 base at V and 2 bases at J, with 11 bases between. The CDR3 runs 15 residues. CDR3 in DNA: TGTGCCAGCAGTTTAGGGAAACAGGCCAACTATGGCTACACCTTC. Its protein is CASSLGKQANYGYTF.

This clonotype was found many times. The chain employs TRBV6-1 and TRBJ1-4; no definite D call. From germline, CDR1 is MNHNS and CDR2 SASEGT. The CDR3 consists of 15 residues. V lost 4 bases and J 0 bases, leaving 9 bases between the germline ends. CDR3 sequence reads: CASSAYIATNEKLFF. Here the CDR3 DNA reads TGTGCCAGCAGTGCCTACATTGCAACTAATGAAAAACTGTTTTTT.

Only a few counts were recorded for this clonotype. This chain links TRBV7-9 with TRBJ2-3; 9 bases align to TRBD2. The junction had 6 bases not matched to a gene; V was cut back by 2 bases and J by 3 bases. CDR3 length equals 16 residues. Germline lookup yields CDR1 SEHNR and CDR2 FQNEAQ (reference sequence). The CDR3 DNA reads TGTGCCAGCAGCTTATACCTAGCGGGAAGAACAGATACGCAGTATTTT. Its translation is CASSLYLAGRTDTQYF.

This clonotype was observed a handful of times. Here the CDR3 reads CASSVVRDSPLHF. CDR3 in DNA: TGTGCCAGCAGCGTAGTCAGGGATTCACCCCTCCACTTT. This chain uses TRBV9 with TRBJ1-6; D might be TRBD1 (5 bases). Germline V lookup: CDR1 SGDLS, CDR2 YYNGEE. V lost 0 bases and J lost 8, with 6 bases in between. This CDR3 has 13 amino acids.

This clonotype occurred a few times. Its ends do not fully match the called genes, so a read error is possible. The chain carries TRBV28 and TRBJ2-7; D remains unclear. From germline, CDR1 is MDHEN and CDR2 SYDVKM. This CDR3 has 11 residues. The CDR3 sequence: CTSSVTNEQYF. In nucleotides, the CDR3 is TGTACCAGCAGTGTAACTAACGAGCAGTACTTC. Full variable domain (remainder filled in from reference TRBV28 and TRBJ2-7): DVKVTQSSRYLVKRTGEKVFLECVQDMDHENMFWYRQDPGLGLRLIYFSYDVKMKEKGDIPEGYSVSREKKERFSLILESASTNQTSMYLCTSSVTNEQYFGPGTRLTVT.

This clonotype was observed a few times. V and J are TRBV7-2 and TRBJ2-7; D is undetermined. In germline, CDR1 is SGHTA, CDR2 FQGNSA. This CDR3 spans 13 amino acids. The V end was cut by 5 bases, the J end by 4 bases, with 12 bases between. CDR3 DNA sequence: TGTGCCAGCAGCGCGATCCAGCTGTACGAGCAGTACTTC. This translates into CASSAIQLYEQYF.

This clonotype was recorded a few times. This rearrangement joins TRBV10-2 to TRBJ2-5, with D perhaps matching TRBD1 (5 bases). CDR3 length: 16 amino acids. The germline V and J ends were trimmed by 2 bases and 3 bases, with 16 bases remaining between them. Germline-derived CDR1 and CDR2 are WSHSY and SAAADI. The CDR3 DNA is TGCGCCAGCAGTGAGCCGCGGACATACTCTAAAGAGACCCAGTACTTC. It is translated as CASSEPRTYSKETQYF.

V is TRBV12-3 or TRBV12-4 and J is TRBJ2-2; TRBD1 matches at 10 bases. The CDR3 is 15 residues long. Trimming cost V 3 bases and J 6 bases; bases outside gene matches: 4. CDR3 loop: CASSLTGTGAGELFF. DNA for the CDR3: TGTGCCAGCAGTTTGACCGGGACAGGGGCCGGGGAGCTGTTTTTT.

This clonotype was seen more than once but under ten times. V gene TRBV20-1 combines with J gene TRBJ2-4; TRBD2 agrees at 11 bases. V gave up 0 bases and J gave up 6 bases; unmatched junction bases: 4. The CDR3 has 15 residues. The germline gives CDR1 DFQATT, CDR2 SNEGSKA (reference sequence). The CDR3 nucleotides are TGCAGTGCTAGAGACCCCGGGACTAGCGGAAACATTCAGTACTTC. Amino acids: CSARDPGTSGNIQYF.

The table lists this clonotype with a few counts. The V and J genes are TRBV10-3 and TRBJ2-6; D may be TRBD2 (7 bases). Per the germline V gene, CDR1 is ENHRY and CDR2 is SYGVKD. The CDR3 covers 14 residues. Trimming left V 7 bases short and J 2 bases short, with 9 bases between. This chain's CDR3 is CAITGGAGANVLTF. In DNA, the CDR3 is TGTGCCATCACGGGGGGCGCTGGGGCCAACGTCCTGACTTTC.

The chain employs TRBV18 and TRBJ2-7; D ambiguous. Germline CDR1 reads KGHSH; CDR2 reads LQKENI. This CDR3 spans 13 amino acids. V lost 3 bases to trimming and J lost 7 bases, with 13 bases between them. In nucleotides, the CDR3 is TGTGCCAGCTCACCTTCGGACGGTGGGGAGCAGTACTTC. It is translated as CASSPSDGGEQYF.

This clonotype came up a few times. The CDR3 DNA is TGTGCCAGCAGTTACTCGGTCGGTAGCTCTGGGGCCAACGTCCTGACTTTC. This gives the protein CASSYSVGSSGANVLTF. This chain joins TRBV6-6 and TRBJ2-6; D gene unclear. This CDR3 has 17 amino acids. Trimming cost V 0 bases and J 0 bases, with 9 bases left between them. From germline, CDR1 is MNHNY and CDR2 SVGAGI (reference sequence).

The rearrangement uses TRBV7-9 and TRBJ1-1; 8 bases are shared with TRBD1. The junction had 8 bases not matched to a gene; V was cut back by 5 bases and J by 3 bases. Germline V CDR1 and CDR2: SEHNR, FQNEAQ (reference sequence). This CDR3 has 15 residues. The CDR3 region is CASSTRTGWDTEAFF. The CDR3 nucleotides are TGTGCCAGCAGCACGCGGACAGGGTGGGACACTGAAGCTTTCTTT.

This clonotype came up many times. The gene calls are TRBV7-9 and TRBJ2-7; TRBD2 matches 11 bases. The V and J ends lost 3 bases and 2 bases, in that order; junction bases with no gene match: 6. The CDR3 consists of 16 residues. Germline CDR1 SEHNR, CDR2 FQNEAQ (reference sequence). CDR3 coding DNA: TGTGCCAGCAGCTTTGGAACGGGACTAGCGGCCTACGAGCAGTACTTC. Amino acid sequence: CASSFGTGLAAYEQYF.

The V gene is TRBV18, the J gene TRBJ1-2, with D possibly matching TRBD1 (6 bases). The CDR3 consists of 17 residues. Germline values: CDR1 KGHSH, CDR2 LQKENI. V shed 1 base and J shed 4 bases, with 19 bases lying between them. CDR3 in amino acids: CASSPQNFRGATYGYTF. As DNA, the CDR3 is TGTGCCAGCTCACCACAGAACTTCAGGGGAGCAACCTATGGCTACACCTTC. Combining the CDR3 with reference TRBV18 and TRBJ1-2 gives the whole variable domain NAGVMQNPRHLVRRRGQEARLRCSPMKGHSHVYWYRQLPEEGLKFMVYLQKENIIDESGMPKERFSAEFPKEGPSILRIQQVVRGDSAAYFCASSPQNFRGATYGYTFGSGTRLTVV.

The chain has TRBV5-1 and TRBJ2-5; TRBD1 is a possible D gene (7 bases). This CDR3 is built from 15 residues. Germline-derived CDR1 and CDR2 are SGHRS and YFSETQ. V lost 0 bases and J lost 4, with 13 bases in between. The CDR3 nucleotides read TGCGCCAGCAGCTTGGCGGGGGACAGAGGAGAGACCCAGTACTTC. Amino acid sequence: CASSLAGDRGETQYF. Supplemented by reference TRBV5-1 and TRBJ2-5, the full variable domain reads KAGVTQTPRYLIKTRGQQVTLSCSPISGHRSVSWYQQTPGQGLQFLFEYFSETQRNKGNFPGRFSGRQFSNSRSEMNVSTLELGDSALYLCASSLAGDRGETQYFGPGTRLLVL.

This clonotype occurred many times. The genes are TRBV12-5 and TRBJ1-5; TRBD1 is a possible D gene (6 bases). Trimming cost V 7 bases and J 1 base, with 8 bases left between them. CDR1 is LGHNT and CDR2 is FRNRAP in the germline V gene. The CDR3 is 13 amino acids. CDR3 loop: CASATGSNQPQHF. As DNA, the CDR3 is TGTGCTAGTGCTACAGGGAGCAATCAGCCCCAGCATTTT.

For this clonotype: Since a much larger clone is just one base distant, this may be a read error. The gene calls are TRBV12-3 or TRBV12-4 and TRBJ2-5, with D perhaps matching TRBD1 (5 bases). This CDR3 comprises 16 residues. V was clipped by 2 bases and J by 7 bases, with 20 bases between them. The CDR3 sequence: CASSLLQAGNGVTQYF. The CDR3 region has the DNA TGTGCCAGCAGTTTACTCCAGGCAGGGAACGGCGTGACCCAGTACTTC.

This clonotype was recorded a few times. This rearrangement joins TRBV7-9 to TRBJ1-1, with 10 bases identical to TRBD1. The germline V gene has CDR1 SEHNR and CDR2 FQNEAQ (reference sequence). The trim removed 3 bases at V and 7 bases at J, leaving 8 bases unmatched. The CDR3 sequence is 15 residues long. The DNA of the CDR3 is TGTGCCAGCAGCTTGGCAGGACAGGGGGTGATTGAAGCTTTCTTT. Protein: CASSLAGQGVIEAFF.

This clonotype was picked up a small number of times. The chain is built from TRBV20-1 and TRBJ2-3, with D tentatively TRBD1 (6 bases). CDR3 length: 22 residues. V was clipped by 5 bases and J by 4 bases, with 40 bases between them. Germline V CDR1 and CDR2: DFQATT, SNEGSKA (reference sequence). The CDR3 region has the DNA TGCAGTGCTGACGGACCCCCTCGGGTTAGCAAAGAGGGGGTAGCTTTCGCAGATACGCAGTATTTT. It is translated as CSADGPPRVSKEGVAFADTQYF.

This clonotype occurred a few times. The chain employs TRBV28 and TRBJ2-7; 8 bases map to TRBD2. V was clipped by 4 bases and J by 4 bases; unmatched bases: 9. Looked up from germline, CDR1 is MDHEN and CDR2 is SYDVKM. The length of the CDR3 is 15 residues. Here the CDR3 reads CASSSHSGTGYEQYF. In nucleotides, the CDR3 is TGTGCCAGCAGTTCGCATAGCGGGACGGGTTACGAGCAGTACTTC.